The 20 T cell receptor beta chains reported below all come from one sample, sequenced in a study of metastatic and nonmetastatic thyroid tumors (dated by TCRdb to 2018 to 2020). To prepare the library, PCR was applied. Sequenced using an Illumina HiSeq 4000. TCRdb trimmed the raw reads at Q25, called clones with MiXCR and kept productive beta chains. This sample gives about 16,000 clones in total; approximately 14% of them show up just once. The top ten hold around a sixth of the sample. No patient had received any treatment before thyroid surgery. Sequenced input: blood. Source of these receptors: a female donor with papillary thyroid cancer or a benign thyroid nodule (not recorded which). Some clones in this sample may be carry-over from other donors' samples.

This clone was picked up many times. The CDR3 DNA sequence: TGTGCCAGCAGTGAAGCCGCAGGGATTACGGACACCATATATTTT. Amino acid sequence: CASSEAAGITDTIYF. V and J are TRBV6-1 and TRBJ1-3, with D possibly being TRBD1 (5 bases). V lost 0 bases to trimming and J lost 8 bases, with 14 bases between them. Germline CDR1 MNHNS, CDR2 SASEGT. This CDR3 comprises 15 residues.

This clone has a handful of counts. The V call is TRBV5-4, the J call TRBJ2-3, with D unclear. Germline V gene lookup returns CDR1 SGHNT and CDR2 YYREEE (reference sequence). This CDR3 contains 14 residues. Between the trimmed V and J ends, which lost 0 bases and 0 bases, there was a span of 5 bases. The CDR3 spells CASSLDWSTDTQYF. For the CDR3, the DNA is TGTGCCAGCAGCTTGGACTGGAGCACAGATACGCAGTATTTT. The entire variable domain, with the rest obtained from reference TRBV5-4 and TRBJ2-3, is as follows: ETGVTQSPTHLIKTRGQQVTLRCSSQSGHNTVSWYQQALGQGPQFIFQYYREEENGRGNFPPRFSGLQFPNYSSELNVNALELDDSALYLCASSLDWSTDTQYFGPGTRLTVL.

V usage is TRBV6-1 and J usage is TRBJ1-1; no reliable D call. The V gene's germline CDR1 is MNHNS and CDR2 SASEGT. The CDR3 is 13 residues long. Trimming took off 7 bases at V and 1 base at J, with 10 bases between the two ends. The CDR3 protein is CASTSLRNTEAFF. In DNA form, the CDR3 reads TGTGCCAGCACCTCGCTGAGGAACACTGAAGCTTTCTTT.

This clone was recorded once. The CDR3, as DNA: TGTGCCAGCAGCGTAGAAGCGGGGTCAGCAGATACGCAGTATTTT. Its translation is CASSVEAGSADTQYF. The chain links TRBV9 to TRBJ2-3; 7 positions match TRBD2. CDR1 and CDR2 (germline): SGDLS, YYNGEE. This CDR3 has 15 amino acids. J lost 4 bases, V lost 0 bases, and 5 bases had no gene match.

In its sample, this clone was seen many times. A much bigger clone sits one base away, suggesting this may be a read error. Other DNA variants within this sample encode the same CDR3. The gene calls are TRBV28 and TRBJ1-5, with TRBD1 matching over 8 bases. This CDR3 is built from 18 residues. Trimming cost V 4 bases and J 4 bases; bases outside gene matches: 15. The V gene's germline CDR1 is MDHEN and CDR2 SYDVKM. The CDR3 bases are TGTGCCAGCAGTTCGCTATGGTACAGGGGGATGGGGAATCAGCCCCAGCATTTT. Translating gives CASSSLWYRGMGNQPQHF.

In this sample, this clone turned up a few times. The V call is TRBV6-1, the J call TRBJ1-1, with D possibly matching TRBD1 (5 bases). Germline-derived CDR1 and CDR2 are MNHNS and SASEGT. Trimming left V 5 bases short and J 5 bases short, with 15 bases between. This CDR3 comprises 14 residues. CDR3 in amino acids: CASSPVTGGTEAFF. The CDR3 DNA reads TGTGCCAGCAGTCCCGTAACCGGGGGGACTGAAGCTTTCTTT.

This clone has ten or more counts. Other nucleotide sequences in the sample specify the same CDR3. This chain connects TRBV5-1 to TRBJ1-2; D uncertain. V gave up 0 bases and J gave up 2 bases, with 8 bases separating them. The CDR3 contains 14 residues. Germline lookup yields CDR1 SGHRS and CDR2 YFSETQ. The CDR3 nucleotides are TGCGCCAGCAGCTTGGAAGGCAGAAACTATGGCTACACCTTC. Translation gives CASSLEGRNYGYTF.

There are many counts of this clone. The rearrangement joins TRBV25-1 to TRBJ2-7; the D gene is possibly TRBD2 (6 bases). Trimming cost V 3 bases and J 2 bases, with 11 bases left between them. The CDR3 runs 14 residues. Germline V CDR1 and CDR2: MGHDK, SYGVNS. The CDR3 DNA reads TGTGCCAGCAGTGATGGCGCGGGGACCTACGAGCAGTACTTC. Translation gives CASSDGAGTYEQYF.

At least ten counts were recorded for this clone. CDR3 sequence reads: CASSSRKGDRGSQHF. The CDR3 DNA reads TGTGCCAGCAGTTCCCGGAAAGGGGACAGGGGGTCCCAGCATTTT. The V gene is TRBV28, the J gene TRBJ1-5, with TRBD1 identical over 11 bases. J lost 11 bases, V lost 4 bases, and 10 bases had no gene match. The CDR3 runs to 15 residues. Germline assignment: CDR1 MDHEN and CDR2 SYDVKM.

This clone was picked up many times. This chain joins TRBV19 and TRBJ2-3; 13 nucleotides line up with TRBD2. CDR1 is LNHDA and CDR2 is SQIVND in the germline V gene (reference sequence). The CDR3 contains 15 residues. Trimming at V came to 8 bases and at J to 4 bases, leaving 6 bases not matched to a gene. This CDR3 is CASQLAGGVADTQYF. The CDR3 DNA is TGTGCCAGTCAACTAGCGGGAGGGGTTGCAGATACGCAGTATTTT.

This clone has at least ten counts. The gene calls are TRBV5-1 and TRBJ2-5; the match to TRBD2 covers 8 bases. There are 18 residues in the CDR3. V lost 1 base to trimming and J lost 2 bases; unmatched junction nucleotides: 13. Germline V lookup: CDR1 SGHRS, CDR2 YFSETQ. In DNA, the CDR3 is TGCGCCAGCAGCTTGTCAGCCCTAGCGGGCCTCCAGCAAGAGACCCAGTACTTC. It codes for CASSLSALAGLQQETQYF. Full variable domain (rest looked up from reference TRBV5-1 and TRBJ2-5): KAGVTQTPRYLIKTRGQQVTLSCSPISGHRSVSWYQQTPGQGLQFLFEYFSETQRNKGNFPGRFSGRQFSNSRSEMNVSTLELGDSALYLCASSLSALAGLQQETQYFGPGTRLLVL.

Details on this clone: Its ends do not fully match the called genes, so a read error is possible. CDR3 amino acids: CATSRDRAYYEEYF. The CDR3 DNA reads as TGTGCCACCAGCAGAGACCGGGCCTACTACGAGGAGTACTTC. This chain connects TRBV15 to TRBJ2-7; D is ambiguous. This CDR3 contains 14 residues. CDR1 and CDR2 (germline): LNHNV, YYDKDF (reference sequence).

Notes on this clone: One end of the junction varies from germline; a read error may be responsible. This chain uses TRBV20-1 with TRBJ2-6; 8 nucleotides align to TRBD1. Germline CDR1 reads DFQATT; CDR2 reads SNEGSKA (reference sequence). The CDR3 runs to 16 residues. CDR3 residues: CSIGQGAISGANVLAF. Written as DNA, the CDR3 is TGCAGTATCGGGCAGGGGGCGATTTCTGGGGCCAACGTCCTGGCTTTC.

This clone was found a few times. The V and J genes are TRBV12-3 or TRBV12-4 and TRBJ1-1; D might be TRBD1 (5 bases). The CDR3 consists of 11 residues. The ends were cut back, 5 bases at V and 9 bases at J, with 10 bases in the middle. The CDR3 here is CASSRDGQAFF. CDR3 DNA sequence: TGTGCCAGCAGTCGGGACGGACAAGCTTTCTTT.

This clone was detected many times. J is TRBJ2-7 and V is TRBV7-9, with D unresolved. The germline gives CDR1 SEHNR, CDR2 FQNEAQ (reference sequence). The CDR3 is 14 amino acids. Trimming shortened V by 2 bases and J by 5 bases, and 13 bases separated the two germline ends. CDR3 in amino acids: CASSLNLAGDEQYF. The CDR3 DNA is TGTGCCAGCAGCTTAAATTTGGCAGGAGACGAGCAGTACTTC.

This clone was counted ten times or more. The chain recombines TRBV19 with TRBJ2-7; 9 nucleotides line up with TRBD1. The CDR3 runs to 15 residues. In germline, CDR1 is LNHDA, CDR2 SQIVND (reference sequence). V shed 5 bases, J shed 1 base, and the junction held 6 bases outside the gene matches. CDR3 sequence: CASSSRQGGSYEQYF. CDR3 in DNA: TGTGCCAGTAGTTCCAGACAGGGGGGTTCCTACGAGCAGTACTTC.

Comment on this clone: Its ends do not fully match the called genes, so a read error is possible. V gene TRBV5-1 combines with J gene TRBJ2-7, with TRBD2 matching over 7 bases. The germline V gene has CDR1 SGHRS and CDR2 YFSETQ. The CDR3 runs to 14 residues. Here the CDR3 DNA reads TGCGCCAGCAGCTTATGTCCTAGCGGCTACGAGCAGCACTTC. Translation: CASSLCPSGYEQHF.

This clone occurred many times. The chain recombines TRBV5-1 with TRBJ2-3, with D unresolved. Trimming cost V 2 bases and J 1 base, with 11 bases left between them. Germline CDR1 reads SGHRS; CDR2 reads YFSETQ. The length of the CDR3 is 15 residues. The CDR3 loop is CASSFGRMGTDTQYF. CDR3 sequence (DNA): TGCGCCAGCAGCTTTGGTCGGATGGGCACAGATACGCAGTATTTT. The complete variable domain, with remaining parts taken from reference TRBV5-1 and TRBJ2-3, reads KAGVTQTPRYLIKTRGQQVTLSCSPISGHRSVSWYQQTPGQGLQFLFEYFSETQRNKGNFPGRFSGRQFSNSRSEMNVSTLELGDSALYLCASSFGRMGTDTQYFGPGTRLTVL.

The rearrangement links TRBV4-2 to TRBJ2-5; D uncertain. CDR3 size: 12 residues. Deletions cut 0 bases from V and 5 bases from J, with 4 bases between. Germline V lookup: CDR1 LGHNA, CDR2 YNFKEQ. CDR3 residues: CASSQEAETQYF. The CDR3 nucleotides read TGTGCCAGCAGCCAAGAGGCGGAGACCCAGTACTTC.

The V and J genes are TRBV20-1 and TRBJ2-1; TRBD2 matches 10 bases. V shed 4 bases, J shed 6 bases, and the junction held 6 bases outside the gene matches. The CDR3 spans 14 residues. CDR1 DFQATT and CDR2 SNEGSKA come from the germline V gene (reference sequence). In DNA, the CDR3 is TGCAGTGCTATAAGCGGGAGGGCTCTCAATGAGCAGTTCTTC. It is translated as CSAISGRALNEQFF.